This T cell receptor (beta chain) was recorded in a study of blood T cell repertoires in COVID-19. This clone has a handful of counts. The method was immunoSEQ multiplex PCR; TCRdb's version includes in-frame clones alone and lacks a portion of them. This sample has 490,000 or so clones, with 88% found just once. Cohort assignment relied on participant-reported clinical history. Donors in Cohort 3 counted as recovered after two negative PCRs, clearance, or symptom resolution. V was clipped by 2 bases and J by 2 bases, with 16 bases between them. This CDR3 spans 16 amino acids. Looked up from germline, CDR1 is MNHEY and CDR2 is SVGEGT.

Sequenced input: PBMCs or T cells enriched from blood (not recorded which). The chain couples TRBV6-2 or TRBV6-3 to TRBJ2-7; perhaps TRBD1 as D (6 bases). The sequence was collected from a woman aged 55-69 years who had recovered from COVID-19. CDR3: CASSYPPGTHPYEQYF. The CDR3 DNA sequence: TGTGCCAGCAGTTACCCGCCCGGGACACACCCCTACGAGCAGTACTTC.